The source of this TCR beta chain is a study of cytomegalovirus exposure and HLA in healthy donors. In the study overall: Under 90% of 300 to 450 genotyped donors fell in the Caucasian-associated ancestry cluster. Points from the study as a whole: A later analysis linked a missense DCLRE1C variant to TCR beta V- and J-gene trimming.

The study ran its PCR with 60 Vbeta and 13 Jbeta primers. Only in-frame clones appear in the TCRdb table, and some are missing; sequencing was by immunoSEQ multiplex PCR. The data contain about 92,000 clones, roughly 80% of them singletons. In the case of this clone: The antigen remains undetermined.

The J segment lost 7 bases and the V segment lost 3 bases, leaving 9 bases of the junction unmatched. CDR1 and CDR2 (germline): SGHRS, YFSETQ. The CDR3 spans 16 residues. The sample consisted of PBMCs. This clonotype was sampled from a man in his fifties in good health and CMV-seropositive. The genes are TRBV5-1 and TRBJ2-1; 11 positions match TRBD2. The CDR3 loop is CASSSMASGGYNEQFF. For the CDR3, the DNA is TGCGCCAGCAGCTCCATGGCTAGCGGGGGGTATAATGAGCAGTTCTTC.